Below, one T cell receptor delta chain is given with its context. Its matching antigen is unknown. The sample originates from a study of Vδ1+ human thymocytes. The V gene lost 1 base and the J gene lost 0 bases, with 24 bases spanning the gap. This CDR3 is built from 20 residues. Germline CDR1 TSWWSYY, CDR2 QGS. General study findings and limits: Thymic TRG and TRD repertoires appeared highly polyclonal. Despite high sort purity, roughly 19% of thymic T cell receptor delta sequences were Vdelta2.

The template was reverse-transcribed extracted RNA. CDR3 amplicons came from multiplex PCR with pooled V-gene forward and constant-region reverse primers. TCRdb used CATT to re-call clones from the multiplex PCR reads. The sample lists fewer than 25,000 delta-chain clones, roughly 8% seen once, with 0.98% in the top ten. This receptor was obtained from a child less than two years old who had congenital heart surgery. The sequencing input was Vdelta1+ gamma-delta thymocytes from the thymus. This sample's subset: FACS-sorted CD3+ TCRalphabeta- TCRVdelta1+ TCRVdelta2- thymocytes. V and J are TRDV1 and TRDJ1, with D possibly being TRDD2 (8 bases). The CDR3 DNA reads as TGTGCTCTTGGGGAACCTCTTCCTACTTTGGGGGACCCGTACACCGATAAACTCATCTTT. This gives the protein CALGEPLPTLGDPYTDKLIF.